The clone carrying this TCR beta chain appeared many times. No antigen is known for it. The data were taken from a study of blood T cells in healthy people across ages. Study-wide results and caveats: Nothing was known about donor CMV status, and this possibly confounded expanded clonotype changes. Strongly correlated with naive T cell percentage was TCR beta diversity.

CDR3 length: 15 amino acids. The V and J ends lost 4 bases and 5 bases respectively, with 16 bases between them. Germline CDR1 is SGHRS and CDR2 is YFSETQ. Primed by a sample-barcoded 5' primer and a J-beta primer mix, a second PCR proceeded for roughly 6 to 12 cycles. TCRdb ran MiXCR on the 5' RACE reads and lists one entry per CDR3 protein. The table records about 840,000 distinct CDR3 sequences, under 35% of them present only once. This same sample was also taken into another study, of T cells of mothers and their children. From that paper: Each child gave 2.9 million or so TCR beta CDR3 reads (each mother, over 8.5 million).

The V gene is TRBV5-1, the J gene TRBJ2-4; TRBD1 is a possible D gene (6 bases). The material sequenced was blood. The source is a woman in her 40s in good health. The DNA of the CDR3 is TGCGCCAGCAGCCTTTCTTCCAACAGGGAAAACATTCAGTACTTC. It specifies CASSLSSNRENIQYF. The variable domain in full, completed from reference TRBV5-1 and TRBJ2-4, reads KAGVTQTPRYLIKTRGQQVTLSCSPISGHRSVSWYQQTPGQGLQFLFEYFSETQRNKGNFPGRFSGRQFSNSRSEMNVSTLELGDSALYLCASSLSSNRENIQYFGAGTRLSVL.